Following are 25 T cell receptor beta chains from one sample sequenced in a study of T cell responses to AZD1222 COVID-19 vaccine. Repertoires were generated with immunoSEQ multiplex PCR, while TCRdb's copy carries only in-frame clones and drops some. Of over 110,000 clones listed, roughly 90% are singletons. Sequencing used peripheral blood, obtained 28 days after the second AZD1222 dose. The receptors were sampled from an adult who received the AZD1222 COVID-19 vaccine.

The gene calls are TRBV5-4 and TRBJ2-7; no definite D call. The CDR3 has 13 amino acids. Trimming left V 1 base short and J 3 bases short, with 8 bases between. The germline V gene has CDR1 SGHNT and CDR2 YYREEE (reference sequence). In DNA, the CDR3 is TGTGCCAGCAGCTTGTGGGCAGGCTACGAGCAGTACTTC. This encodes CASSLWAGYEQYF.

The J gene is TRBJ1-2, the V gene TRBV7-8, with D perhaps TRBD1 (5 bases). Germline V gene sequence: CDR1 SGHVS, CDR2 FQNEAQ. The V and J ends lost 1 base and 8 bases respectively, with 17 bases between them. The CDR3 spans 15 residues. CDR3 loop: CASSLGPGRGGGYTF. The CDR3 bases are TGTGCCAGCAGCTTAGGCCCAGGGAGGGGAGGAGGCTACACCTTC.

The CDR3 DNA reads TGTGCCATCAGGCCAGACAGGGGGTCTGGAAACACCATATATTTT. It is translated as CAIRPDRGSGNTIYF. The chain has TRBV10-3 and TRBJ1-3; 9 nucleotides line up with TRBD1. Per germline, CDR1 ENHRY and CDR2 SYGVKD. The CDR3 contains 15 residues. J gave up 1 base and V 6 bases, and 4 bases lay outside the gene matches.

This chain joins TRBV20-1 and TRBJ2-3; D perhaps matches TRBD1 (5 bases). Germline V gene sequence: CDR1 DFQATT, CDR2 SNEGSKA (reference sequence). The CDR3 length is 15 residues. V was pared by 3 bases and J by 0 bases, with 13 bases between. CDR3 residues: CSASVTGTSTDTQYF. The CDR3 DNA sequence: TGCAGTGCTAGTGTTACAGGCACTAGCACAGATACGCAGTATTTT.

The gene calls are TRBV7-3 and TRBJ2-3, with TRBD2 as a possible D gene (5 bases). The V gene lost 3 bases and the J gene lost 1 base, with 11 bases spanning the gap. The CDR3 covers 15 residues. Germline CDR1 SGHTA, CDR2 FQGTGA. CDR3 loop: CASSLLGDRTDTQYF. In DNA form, the CDR3 reads TGTGCCAGCAGCTTGTTGGGAGATCGCACAGATACGCAGTATTTT.

V is TRBV30 and J is TRBJ1-6; D call uncertain. V lost 0 bases and J lost 8, with 8 bases in between. Germline V gene data show CDR1 as GTSNPN and CDR2 as SVGIG (reference sequence). This CDR3 contains 13 residues. The chain's CDR3 is CAWSVSRDSPLHF. The CDR3 region has the DNA TGTGCCTGGAGTGTTTCTAGAGATTCACCCCTCCACTTT.

The chain uses TRBV4-2 and TRBJ2-5; 8 bases line up with TRBD1. Germline CDR1 and CDR2: LGHNA and YNFKEQ. CDR3 length: 14 residues. Trimming removed 4 bases from V and 3 bases from J; junction bases left unmatched: 4. CDR3 DNA sequence: TGTGCCAGCAGCCCCGGACAGGGTAAAGAGACCCAGTACTTC. Translated: CASSPGQGKETQYF.

The V call is TRBV28, the J call TRBJ1-1; maybe TRBD1 (6 bases). The CDR3 has 10 amino acids. Germline V gene lookup returns CDR1 MDHEN and CDR2 SYDVKM. The V end lost 11 bases, the J end lost 10 bases, and 14 bases lay between the germline ends. The CDR3 DNA reads TGTGCCCCCAGGGGTGGTGGAGCTTTCTTT. Translated, it gives CAPRGGGAFF.

The V and J genes are TRBV6-5 and TRBJ2-1, with 10 bases fitting TRBD1. The length of the CDR3 is 15 residues. The germline V gene encodes CDR1 MNHEY and CDR2 SVGAGI. J was trimmed by 9 bases and V by 0 bases; bases with no gene match: 5. Here the CDR3 DNA reads TGTGCCAGCAGTTACTCGACAGGGGGCACATCTGAGCAGTTCTTC. It encodes CASSYSTGGTSEQFF.

The J gene is TRBJ2-5, the V gene TRBV18; D might be TRBD2 (6 bases). Germline V CDR1 and CDR2: KGHSH, LQKENI. V was clipped by 2 bases and J by 5 bases, with 12 bases between them. This CDR3 spans 14 amino acids. Written as DNA, the CDR3 is TGTGCCAGCTCACCATTGGGAGGCGGGGAGACCCAGTACTTC. Encoded protein: CASSPLGGGETQYF.

V and J are TRBV4-1 and TRBJ1-1, with no clear D. Trimming removed 3 bases from V and 3 bases from J, with 14 bases in between. Germline lookup yields CDR1 MGHRA and CDR2 YSYEKL. The CDR3 is 15 residues long. CDR3 sequence reads: CASSQLSLWDTEAFF. The DNA for the CDR3 is TGCGCCAGCAGCCAGCTAAGTCTTTGGGACACTGAAGCTTTCTTT.

The gene calls are TRBV11-3 and TRBJ2-1; D ambiguous. The CDR3 is 13 residues long. Trimming shortened V by 5 bases and J by 5 bases, and 10 bases separated the two germline ends. Germline CDR1 SGHNT, CDR2 YENEEA. As DNA, the CDR3 is TGTGCCAGCAGCCCCCGACAACACAATGAGCAGTTCTTC. It yields the protein CASSPRQHNEQFF.

In nucleotides, the CDR3 is TGTGCCTGGGGACAGGGGCAAGAGACCCAGTACTTC. The encoded protein is CAWGQGQETQYF. This chain joins TRBV30 and TRBJ2-5; TRBD1 matches at 9 bases. Germline V gene sequence: CDR1 GTSNPN, CDR2 SVGIG (reference sequence). V lost 5 bases to trimming and J lost 2 bases; unmatched junction nucleotides: 0. There are 12 residues in the CDR3.

The chain couples TRBV30 to TRBJ1-2; D remains ambiguous. V was shortened by 3 bases and J by 4 bases, with 12 bases between the two germline ends. Germline V gene data show CDR1 as GTSNPN and CDR2 as SVGIG (reference sequence). The CDR3 consists of 13 residues. The CDR3 nucleotides are TGTGCCTGGAGAATGCCCCGGGGCTATGGCTACACCTTC. It encodes CAWRMPRGYGYTF.

This chain connects TRBV9 to TRBJ1-6; D is unclear. The CDR3 totals 14 residues. Trimming took 0 bases from V and 9 from J, leaving 10 bases between them. Germline CDR1 SGDLS, CDR2 YYNGEE. The CDR3, as DNA: TGTGCCAGCAGCGTAGATTGGGAGGGTTCACCCCTCCACTTT. Its protein product is CASSVDWEGSPLHF. Filled out from reference TRBV9 and TRBJ1-6, the complete variable domain reads DSGVTQTPKHLITATGQRVTLRCSPRSGDLSVYWYQQSLDQGLQFLIQYYNGEERAKGNILERFSAQQFPDLHSELNLSSLELGDSALYFCASSVDWEGSPLHFGNGTRLTVT.

The rearrangement links TRBV12-5 to TRBJ2-5; no firm D call. Deletions cut 6 bases from V and 0 bases from J, with 11 bases between. The CDR3 totals 14 residues. Germline CDR1 reads LGHNT; CDR2 reads FRNRAP. CDR3 sequence (DNA): TGTGCTAGTGGACCCAGCGAAAACCAAGAGACCCAGTACTTC. Translating gives CASGPSENQETQYF.

The chain joins TRBV21-1 to TRBJ1-6; the DNA was not compared with TRBD1, the D call given in the table. TRBV21-1 is a pseudogene. This CDR3 contains 14 residues. The CDR3 sequence is CASSTPRVNSPLHF. The CDR3 coding sequence is TGTGCCAGCAGCACGCCCAGGGTGAATTCACCCCTCCACTTT.

The chain links TRBV9 to TRBJ1-2; the D is unclear. The CDR3 has 14 residues. V was cut by 4 bases and J by 5 bases, with 15 bases left in between. Germline V lookup: CDR1 SGDLS, CDR2 YYNGEE. The CDR3 loop reads CASSTRTLSYGYTF. As DNA, the CDR3 is TGTGCCAGCAGCACTCGGACTTTGTCATATGGCTACACCTTC. Looking up the rest from reference TRBV9 and TRBJ1-2 gives the full variable domain: DSGVTQTPKHLITATGQRVTLRCSPRSGDLSVYWYQQSLDQGLQFLIQYYNGEERAKGNILERFSAQQFPDLHSELNLSSLELGDSALYFCASSTRTLSYGYTFGSGTRLTVV.

There are a few counts of this clone. The chain is built from TRBV19 and TRBJ1-2; D gene unclear. CDR1 and CDR2 (germline): LNHDA, SQIVND (reference sequence). V lost 7 bases and J 4 bases, leaving 22 bases between the germline ends. The CDR3 spans 16 residues. The DNA of the CDR3 is TGTGCCAGTATGGTCTCTGAGCAGTCCCGACTCTATGGCTACACCTTC. Its translation is CASMVSEQSRLYGYTF.

The chain recombines TRBV7-9 with TRBJ1-6; D call uncertain. Germline lookup yields CDR1 SEHNR and CDR2 FQNEAQ (reference sequence). Trimming shortened V by 5 bases and J by 3 bases, and 14 bases separated the two germline ends. CDR3 length: 16 residues. CDR3 sequence (DNA): TGTGCCAGCAGCGACGACCCGACGGGCTATAATTCACCCCTCCACTTT. Translation gives CASSDDPTGYNSPLHF. Full variable domain (outside the CDR3, taken from reference TRBV7-9 and TRBJ1-6): DTGVSQNPRHKITKRGQNVTFRCDPISEHNRLYWYRQTLGQGPEFLTYFQNEAQLEKSRLLSDRFSAERPKGSFSTLEIQRTEQGDSAMYLCASSDDPTGYNSPLHFGNGTRLTVT.

In this sample, this clone turned up once. CDR3 loop: CACVQGSTDTQYF. CDR3 sequence (DNA): TGTGCCTGCGTACAGGGTAGCACAGATACGCAGTATTTT. The V and J genes are TRBV30 and TRBJ2-3; D might be TRBD1 (6 bases). Trimming stripped 6 bases from V and 0 bases from J, with 10 bases between. The V gene's germline CDR1 is GTSNPN and CDR2 SVGIG (reference sequence). The CDR3 runs 13 residues. Full variable domain (missing parts from reference TRBV30 and TRBJ2-3): SQTIHQWPATLVQPVGSPLSLECTVEGTSNPNLYWYRQAAGRGLQLLFYSVGIGQISSEVPQNLSASRPQDRQFILSSKKLLLSDSGFYLCACVQGSTDTQYFGPGTRLTVL.

For the CDR3, the DNA is TGTGCCAGCAGCGTAGACCCAGGGAGCTCCTACGAGCAGTACTTC. Translated, it gives CASSVDPGSSYEQYF. The chain uses TRBV9 and TRBJ2-7, with D perhaps given as TRBD1 or TRBD2 (5 bases each). The germline V gene encodes CDR1 SGDLS and CDR2 YYNGEE. The CDR3 loop spans 15 amino acids. The V and J ends lost 0 bases and 0 bases respectively, with 10 bases between them. Supplemented by reference TRBV9 and TRBJ2-7, the full variable domain reads DSGVTQTPKHLITATGQRVTLRCSPRSGDLSVYWYQQSLDQGLQFLIQYYNGEERAKGNILERFSAQQFPDLHSELNLSSLELGDSALYFCASSVDPGSSYEQYFGPGTRLTVT.

The chain uses TRBV27 and TRBJ1-2; maybe TRBD1 (5 bases). Deletions cut 2 bases from V and 3 bases from J, with 10 bases between. The CDR3 covers 14 residues. Per the germline V gene, CDR1 is MNHEY and CDR2 is SMNVEV (reference sequence). In nucleotides, the CDR3 is TGTGCCAGCAGTTTAGGGGGAGTTGACTATGGCTACACCTTC. Its translation is CASSLGGVDYGYTF.

The chain uses TRBV28 and TRBJ2-5; a possible D gene is TRBD2 (5 bases). Trimming pared 5 bases from V and 1 base from J, leaving 8 bases between. CDR3 length: 13 amino acids. Germline CDR1 reads MDHEN; CDR2 reads SYDVKM. CDR3 region: CASSLSGQETQYF. In nucleotides, the CDR3 is TGTGCCAGCAGTCTCAGCGGCCAAGAGACCCAGTACTTC.

The chain recombines TRBV29-1 with TRBJ1-2; D is ambiguous. Germline values: CDR1 SQVTM, CDR2 ANQGSEA. The CDR3 length is 12 residues. Trimming stripped 7 bases from V and 0 bases from J, with 9 bases between. This CDR3 reads CSGSSTNYGYTF. The CDR3 DNA is TGCAGCGGCTCGTCCACTAACTATGGCTACACCTTC.